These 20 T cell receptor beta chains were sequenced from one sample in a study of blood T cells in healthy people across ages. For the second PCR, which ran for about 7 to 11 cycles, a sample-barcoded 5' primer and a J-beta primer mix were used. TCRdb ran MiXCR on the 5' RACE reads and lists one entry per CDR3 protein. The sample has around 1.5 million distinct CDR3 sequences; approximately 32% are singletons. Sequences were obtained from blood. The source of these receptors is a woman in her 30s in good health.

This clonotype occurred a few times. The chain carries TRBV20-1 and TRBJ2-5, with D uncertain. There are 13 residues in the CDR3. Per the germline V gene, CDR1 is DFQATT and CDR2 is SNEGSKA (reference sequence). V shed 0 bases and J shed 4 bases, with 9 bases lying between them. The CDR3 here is CSARDRQVETQYF. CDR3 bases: TGCAGTGCTAGAGATCGTCAGGTAGAGACCCAGTACTTC.

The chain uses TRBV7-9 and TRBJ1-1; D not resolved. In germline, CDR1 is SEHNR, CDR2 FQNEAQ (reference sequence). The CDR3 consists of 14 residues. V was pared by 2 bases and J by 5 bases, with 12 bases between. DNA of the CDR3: TGTGCCAGCAGCTTATTCGGGAGTGGTACTGAAGCTTTCTTT. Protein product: CASSLFGSGTEAFF.

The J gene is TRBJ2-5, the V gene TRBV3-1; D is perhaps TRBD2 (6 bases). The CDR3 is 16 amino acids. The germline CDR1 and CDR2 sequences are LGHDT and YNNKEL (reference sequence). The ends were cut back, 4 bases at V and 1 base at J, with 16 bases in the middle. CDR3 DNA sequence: TGTGCCAGCAGCCCGTTACTAGAGGGACTCCAAGAGACCCAGTACTTC. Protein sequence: CASSPLLEGLQETQYF.

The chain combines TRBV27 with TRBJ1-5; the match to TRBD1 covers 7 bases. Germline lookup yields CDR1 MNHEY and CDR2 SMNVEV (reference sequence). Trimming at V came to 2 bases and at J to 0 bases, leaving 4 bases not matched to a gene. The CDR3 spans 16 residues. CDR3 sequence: CASSLGTDNSNQPQHF. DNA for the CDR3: TGTGCCAGCAGTTTAGGGACAGATAATAGCAATCAGCCCCAGCATTTT.

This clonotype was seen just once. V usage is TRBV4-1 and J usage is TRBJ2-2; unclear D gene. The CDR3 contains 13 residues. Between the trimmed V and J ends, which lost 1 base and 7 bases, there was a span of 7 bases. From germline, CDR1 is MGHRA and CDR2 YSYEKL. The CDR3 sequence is CASSQGHGGELFF. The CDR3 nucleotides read TGCGCCAGCAGCCAAGGGCACGGCGGGGAGCTGTTTTTT.

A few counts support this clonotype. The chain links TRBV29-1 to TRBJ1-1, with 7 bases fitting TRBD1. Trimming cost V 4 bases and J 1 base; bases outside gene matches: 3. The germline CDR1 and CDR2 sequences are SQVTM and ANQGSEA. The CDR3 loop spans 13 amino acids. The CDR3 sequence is CSVVNRGNTEAFF. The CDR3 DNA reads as TGCAGCGTTGTTAACAGGGGGAACACTGAAGCTTTCTTT.

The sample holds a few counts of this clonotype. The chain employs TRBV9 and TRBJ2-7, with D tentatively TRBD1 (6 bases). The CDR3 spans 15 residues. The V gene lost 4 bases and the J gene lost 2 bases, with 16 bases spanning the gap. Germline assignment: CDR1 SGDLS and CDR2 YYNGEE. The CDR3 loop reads CASSLRGTPAYEQYF. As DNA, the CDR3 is TGTGCCAGCAGCTTACGAGGGACACCGGCCTACGAGCAGTACTTC.

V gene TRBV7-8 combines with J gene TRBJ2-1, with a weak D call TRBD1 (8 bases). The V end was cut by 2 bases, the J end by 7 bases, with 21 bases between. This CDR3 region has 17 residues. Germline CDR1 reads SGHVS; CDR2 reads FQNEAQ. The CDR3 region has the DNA TGTGCCAGCAGCTTACTCCAGGGGGCGGTGGGGGGGAATGAGCAGTTCTTC. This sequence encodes CASSLLQGAVGGNEQFF.

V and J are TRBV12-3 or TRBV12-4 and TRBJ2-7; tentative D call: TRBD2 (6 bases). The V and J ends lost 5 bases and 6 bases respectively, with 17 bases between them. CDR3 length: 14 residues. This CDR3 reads CASSPTGLEGEQYF. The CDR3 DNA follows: TGTGCCAGCAGTCCCACGGGACTTGAAGGCGAGCAGTACTTC.

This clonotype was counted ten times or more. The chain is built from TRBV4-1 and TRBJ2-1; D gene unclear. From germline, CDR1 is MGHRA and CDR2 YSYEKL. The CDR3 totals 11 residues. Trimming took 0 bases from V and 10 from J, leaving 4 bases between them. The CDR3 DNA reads TGCGCCAGCAGCCAAGATCGGGAGCAGTTCTTC. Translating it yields CASSQDREQFF.

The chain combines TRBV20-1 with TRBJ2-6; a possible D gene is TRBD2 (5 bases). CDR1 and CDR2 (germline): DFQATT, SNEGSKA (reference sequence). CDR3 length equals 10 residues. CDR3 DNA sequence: TGCGCGGGTGAGGCCAACGTCCTGACTTTC. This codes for CAGEANVLTF.

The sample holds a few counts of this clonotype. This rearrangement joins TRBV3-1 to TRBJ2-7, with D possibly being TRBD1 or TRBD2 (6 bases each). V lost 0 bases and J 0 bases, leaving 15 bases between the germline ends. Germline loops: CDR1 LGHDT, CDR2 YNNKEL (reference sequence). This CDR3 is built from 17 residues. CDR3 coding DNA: TGTGCCAGCAGCCAAGATCTTCGGGGGCCGAGCTCCTACGAGCAGTACTTC. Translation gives CASSQDLRGPSSYEQYF.

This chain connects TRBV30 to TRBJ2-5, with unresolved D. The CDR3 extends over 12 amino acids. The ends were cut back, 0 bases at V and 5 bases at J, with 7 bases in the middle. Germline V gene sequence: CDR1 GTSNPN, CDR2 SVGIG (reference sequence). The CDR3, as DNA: TGTGCCTGGAGTGTAGTTGGGGAGACCCAGTACTTC. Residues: CAWSVVGETQYF.

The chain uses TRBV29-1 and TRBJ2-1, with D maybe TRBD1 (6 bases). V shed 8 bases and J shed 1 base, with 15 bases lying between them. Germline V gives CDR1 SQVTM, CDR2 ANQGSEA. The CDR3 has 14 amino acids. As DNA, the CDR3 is TGCAGCACAACTACCGACAGGTCCTACAATGAGCAGTTCTTC. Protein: CSTTTDRSYNEQFF.

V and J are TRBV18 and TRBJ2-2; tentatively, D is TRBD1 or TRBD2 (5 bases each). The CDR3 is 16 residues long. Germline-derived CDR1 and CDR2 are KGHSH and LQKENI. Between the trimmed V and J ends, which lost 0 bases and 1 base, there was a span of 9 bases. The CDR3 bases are TGTGCCAGCTCACCACCGGGACGTAGGAACACCGGGGAGCTGTTTTTT. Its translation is CASSPPGRRNTGELFF.

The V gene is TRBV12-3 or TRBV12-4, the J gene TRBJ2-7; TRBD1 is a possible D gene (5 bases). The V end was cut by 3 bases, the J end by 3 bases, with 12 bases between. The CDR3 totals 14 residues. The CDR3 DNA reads TGTGCCAGCAGTTTTGGGGCAGTGGTCTACGAGCAGTACTTC. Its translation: CASSFGAVVYEQYF.

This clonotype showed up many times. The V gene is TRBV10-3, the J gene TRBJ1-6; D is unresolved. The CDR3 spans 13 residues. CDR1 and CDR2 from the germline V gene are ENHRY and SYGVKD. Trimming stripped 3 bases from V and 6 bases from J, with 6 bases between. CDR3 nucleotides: TGTGCCATCAGTGACATGACTAATTCACCCCTCCACTTT. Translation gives CAISDMTNSPLHF.

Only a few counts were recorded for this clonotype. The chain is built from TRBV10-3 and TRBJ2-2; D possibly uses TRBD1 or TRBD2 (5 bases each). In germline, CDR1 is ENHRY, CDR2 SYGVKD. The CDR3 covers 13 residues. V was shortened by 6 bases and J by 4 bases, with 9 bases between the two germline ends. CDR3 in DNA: TGTGCCATCAGGAGGGACGGCACCGGGGAGCTGTTTTTT. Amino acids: CAIRRDGTGELFF.

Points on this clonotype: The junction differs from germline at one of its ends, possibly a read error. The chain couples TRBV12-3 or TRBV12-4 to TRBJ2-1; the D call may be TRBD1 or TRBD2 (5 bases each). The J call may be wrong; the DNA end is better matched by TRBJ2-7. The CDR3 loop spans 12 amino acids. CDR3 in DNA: TGTGCCAACAGTATGGGGACGGTTGAGCAGTACTTC. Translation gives CANSMGTVEQYF.

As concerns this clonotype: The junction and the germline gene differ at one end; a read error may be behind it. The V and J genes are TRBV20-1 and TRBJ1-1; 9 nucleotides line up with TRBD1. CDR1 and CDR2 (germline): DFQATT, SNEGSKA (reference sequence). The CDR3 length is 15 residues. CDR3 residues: CSARDPRQGGTEAFF. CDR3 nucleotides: TGCAGTGCCAGAGATCCCCGACAGGGGGGGACTGAAGCTTTCTTT.